This TCR beta chain comes out of a study of beta chain features in type 1 diabetes. Study information: Similarity in age, gender and cell yields was seen between patients and healthy donors.

CD45RO/CCR7/CD25/CD127/CD95/CD27 sorting isolated CD4+ naive, central memory, regulatory and stem cell-like memory cells. Study-wide results and caveats: TCRB CDR3s from Type 1 diabetes patients were moderately but significantly shorter in all four CD4+ subsets.

This clone was detected a few times. The antigen is unknown. J lost 5 bases, V lost 5 bases, and 9 bases had no gene match. CDR3 length equals 15 residues. The germline V gene encodes CDR1 MNHNS and CDR2 SASEGT. All of the isolated RNA was reverse transcribed, so expressed TCRB transcripts were sequenced. Assay used: immunoSEQ multiplex PCR; TCRdb lists only in-frame clones, some missing. The data show 250,000 to 350,000 clones, over 14% seen once. The sample was naive CD4+ T cells from blood. The TCR comes from a man between 18 and 29 years old with type 1 diabetes. The V call is TRBV6-1, the J call TRBJ2-3; TRBD1 agrees at 8 bases. This CDR3 is CASSWTGISGDTQYF. In DNA form, the CDR3 reads TGTGCCAGCAGTTGGACAGGGATTTCTGGAGATACGCAGTATTTT.